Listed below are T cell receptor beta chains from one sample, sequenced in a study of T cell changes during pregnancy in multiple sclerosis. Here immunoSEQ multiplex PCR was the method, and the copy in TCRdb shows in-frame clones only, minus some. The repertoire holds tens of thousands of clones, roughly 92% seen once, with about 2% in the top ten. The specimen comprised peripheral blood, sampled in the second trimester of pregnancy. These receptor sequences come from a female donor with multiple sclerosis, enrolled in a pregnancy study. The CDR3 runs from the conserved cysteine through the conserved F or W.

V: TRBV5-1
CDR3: CASSLKSSSTDTQYF

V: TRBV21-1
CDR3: CASDPGRRNQPQHF

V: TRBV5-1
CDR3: CASSPPGQRYQETQYF

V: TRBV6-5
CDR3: CASRPGLAETQYF

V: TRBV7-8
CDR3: CASSGTSGRAEETQYF

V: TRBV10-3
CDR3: CAISSSGTSNTDTQYF

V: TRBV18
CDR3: CASSPDSFTEAFF

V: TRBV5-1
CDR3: CASSWTSGNNEQFF

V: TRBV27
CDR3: CASSSLATAYEQYF

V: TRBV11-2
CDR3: CASSGWTSGNNEQFF

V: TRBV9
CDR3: CASNAGDTNTGELFF

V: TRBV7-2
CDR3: CASSLVNTQYF

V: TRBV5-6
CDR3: CASSLAIQGHYGYTF

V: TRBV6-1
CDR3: CASRADGKTQYF

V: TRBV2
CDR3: CASSRTGALKQPQHF

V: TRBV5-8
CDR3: CASSSGLGTDTQYF

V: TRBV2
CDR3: CAGRTGNTEAFF

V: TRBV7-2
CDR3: CASSRTGNQPQHF

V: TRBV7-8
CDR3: CASSLPLGGRQKETQYF

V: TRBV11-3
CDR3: CASSPRVAGGITDTQYF

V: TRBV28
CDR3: CASSLPLGQQPQHF

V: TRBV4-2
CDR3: CASSQAGQGAYEQYF

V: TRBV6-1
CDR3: CASKFERGGHNEQFF

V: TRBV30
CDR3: CAWSDLFGFYTF

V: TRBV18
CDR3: CASSPQSGGSTDTQYF

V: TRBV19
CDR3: CASSIEMNTEAFF

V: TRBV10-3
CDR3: CAISEVDSPNTEAFF

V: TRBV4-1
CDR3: CASSQPRRGQFF

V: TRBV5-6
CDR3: CASSRRDRGRTDTQYF